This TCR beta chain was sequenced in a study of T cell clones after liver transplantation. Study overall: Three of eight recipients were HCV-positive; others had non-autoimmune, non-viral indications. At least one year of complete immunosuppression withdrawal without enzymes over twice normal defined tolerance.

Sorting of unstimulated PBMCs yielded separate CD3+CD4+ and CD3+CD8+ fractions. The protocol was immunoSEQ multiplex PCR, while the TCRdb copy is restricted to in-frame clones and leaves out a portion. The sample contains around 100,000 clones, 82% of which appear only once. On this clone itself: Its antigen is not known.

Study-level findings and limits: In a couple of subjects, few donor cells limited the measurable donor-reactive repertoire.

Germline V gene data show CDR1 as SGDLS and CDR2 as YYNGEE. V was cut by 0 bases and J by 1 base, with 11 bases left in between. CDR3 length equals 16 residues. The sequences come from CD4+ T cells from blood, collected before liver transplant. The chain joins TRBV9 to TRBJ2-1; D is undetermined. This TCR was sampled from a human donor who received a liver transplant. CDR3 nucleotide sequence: TGTGCCAGCAGCGTAGCCCGAGCGCAATCCTACAATGAGCAGTTCTTC. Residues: CASSVARAQSYNEQFF.